The sequence of this TCR beta chain was determined in a study of vaccination effects on CD4 cells after COVID-19. Study-level results: Vaccine-induced clones in healthy vaccinees cross-reacted with common cold coronaviruses in only 1 of 255 cases. Among infection- and vaccine-induced clones, marked clonal contraction occurred late after vaccination.

ViraFEST used viral peptide pools to expand antigen-specific CD4+ T cells before sequencing. Subsequent to a culture period of less than twelve days, CD4+ T cells were isolated. Prior SARS-CoV-2 infection was absent in the vaccine recipients, as shown by negative nucleocapsid antibodies. The method was immunoSEQ multiplex PCR; TCRdb's version includes in-frame clones alone and lacks a portion of them. The sample has tens of thousands of clones, around 68% seen once. The CDR3 is 17 residues long. V gave up 4 bases and J gave up 1 base, with 16 bases separating them. Germline CDR1 is SEHNR and CDR2 is FQNEAQ (reference sequence). This clone has ten or more counts. What it binds is unknown.

This clonotype was sampled from a human donor who received a COVID-19 vaccine. The material sequenced was CD4+ T cells from PBMCs cultured with SARS-CoV-2 spike peptides, taken before COVID-19 vaccination. The gene calls are TRBV7-9 and TRBJ1-4; D remains unclear. The CDR3 region has the DNA TGTGCCAGCAGCTGGGCAGCTCCGGGTCAAACTAATGAAAAACTGTTTTTT. This codes for CASSWAAPGQTNEKLFF.